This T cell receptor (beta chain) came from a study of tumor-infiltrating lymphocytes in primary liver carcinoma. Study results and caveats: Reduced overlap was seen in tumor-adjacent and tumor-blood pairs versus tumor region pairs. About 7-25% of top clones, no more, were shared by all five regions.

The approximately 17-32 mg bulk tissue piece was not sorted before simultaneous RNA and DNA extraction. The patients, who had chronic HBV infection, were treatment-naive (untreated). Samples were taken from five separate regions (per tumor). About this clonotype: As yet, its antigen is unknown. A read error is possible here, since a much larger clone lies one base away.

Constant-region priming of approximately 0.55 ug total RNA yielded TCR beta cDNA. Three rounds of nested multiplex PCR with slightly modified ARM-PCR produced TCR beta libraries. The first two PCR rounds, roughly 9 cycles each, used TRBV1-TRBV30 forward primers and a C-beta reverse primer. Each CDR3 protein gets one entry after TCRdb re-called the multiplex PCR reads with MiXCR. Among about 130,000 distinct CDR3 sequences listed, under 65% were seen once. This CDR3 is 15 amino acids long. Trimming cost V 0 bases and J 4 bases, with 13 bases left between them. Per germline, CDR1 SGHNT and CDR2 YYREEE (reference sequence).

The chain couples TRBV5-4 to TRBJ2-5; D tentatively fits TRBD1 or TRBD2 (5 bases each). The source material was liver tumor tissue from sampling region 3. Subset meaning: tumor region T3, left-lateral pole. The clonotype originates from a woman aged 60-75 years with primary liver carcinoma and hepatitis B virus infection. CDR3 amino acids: CASSLGSGTLETQYF. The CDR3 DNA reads TGTGCCAGCAGCTTGGGGTCAGGGACCCTAGAGACCCAGTACTTC.